This T cell receptor beta chain appears in the sequencing data of a study of blood T cell repertoires in COVID-19. Study as a whole: Sources were T cells, B-cell-depleted T cells, or PBMCs; the material itself was cDNA or gDNA.

Recruitment covered about two dozen US areas and drew participants whose ages spanned roughly 18 to 89 years. The CDR3 is 13 residues long. Germline V gives CDR1 MNHEY, CDR2 SVGEGT. V was trimmed by 2 bases and J by 6 bases, leaving 9 bases between them. Original handling: By means of reference gene primer amplification, nucleated cell counts were estimated. Profiled with immunoSEQ multiplex PCR; TCRdb holds only in-frame clones, not every one. V, J and clone size derive from that table, while D and trimming were established from the DNA sequence. The table has under 300,000 clones, around 88% seen once.

The specimen was PBMCs or T cells enriched from blood (not recorded which). J is TRBJ2-3 and V is TRBV6-2 or TRBV6-3; D remains unclear. The sequence derives from a woman between 40 and 50 years old with acute COVID-19. The CDR3 reads CASSYPGPDTQYF. CDR3 sequence (DNA): TGTGCCAGCAGTTACCCGGGTCCGGATACGCAGTATTTT.